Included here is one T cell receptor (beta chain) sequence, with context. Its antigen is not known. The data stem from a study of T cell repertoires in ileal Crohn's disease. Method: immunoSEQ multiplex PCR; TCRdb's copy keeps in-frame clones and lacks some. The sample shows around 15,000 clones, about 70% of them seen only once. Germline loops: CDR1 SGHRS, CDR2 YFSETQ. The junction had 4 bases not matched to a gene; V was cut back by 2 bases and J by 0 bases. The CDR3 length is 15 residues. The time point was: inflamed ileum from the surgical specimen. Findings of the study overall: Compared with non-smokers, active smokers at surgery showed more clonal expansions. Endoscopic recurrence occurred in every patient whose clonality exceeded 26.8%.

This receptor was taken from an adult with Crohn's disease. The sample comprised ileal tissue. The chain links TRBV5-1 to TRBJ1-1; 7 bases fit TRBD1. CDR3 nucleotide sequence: TGCGCCAGCAGCTTCCGTGGACAGGTGAACACTGAAGCTTTCTTT. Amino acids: CASSFRGQVNTEAFF. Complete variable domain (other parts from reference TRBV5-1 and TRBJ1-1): KAGVTQTPRYLIKTRGQQVTLSCSPISGHRSVSWYQQTPGQGLQFLFEYFSETQRNKGNFPGRFSGRQFSNSRSEMNVSTLELGDSALYLCASSFRGQVNTEAFFGQGTRLTVV.